The clone carrying this T cell receptor beta chain was seen only once. One end of the junction fails to match germline, which may point to a read error. The sample belongs to a study of tumor-infiltrating lymphocytes in primary liver carcinoma. Overall study context: Stage T1-T3 N0M0 and a size of roughly 4.2 to 11 cm characterized the tumors.

Using a constant-region primer together with ProtoScript II reverse transcriptase, TCR beta cDNA was made from 450 to 600 ng of total RNA. Three-round nested multiplex PCR performed with slightly modified ARM-PCR produced the TCR beta libraries. Each of the first two PCR rounds ran 9 to 11 cycles with TRBV1-TRBV30 forward and C-beta reverse primers. MiXCR, applied by TCRdb to the multiplex PCR reads, yields one record per CDR3 protein. The repertoire holds approximately 110,000 distinct CDR3 sequences, with around 64% as singletons. This CDR3 has 15 amino acids. Germline CDR1 is ENHRY and CDR2 is SYGVKD. The study co-extracted DNA and RNA from roughly 20-30 mg of unsorted bulk tissue.

This TCR derives from an older woman with primary liver carcinoma and hepatitis B virus infection. The source material was liver tumor tissue from sampling region 3. Regarding subset: tumor region T3, left-lateral pole. The chain has TRBV10-3 and TRBJ2-2; TRBD1 matches at 7 bases. CDR3 nucleotide sequence: TGTGCCATCAGTGAAAGGGACAGAACCACCGGGGAGCTGCTTTTT. This encodes CAISERDRTTGELLF.